Following are 26 T cell receptor beta chains from one sample sequenced in a study of blood T cell repertoires in COVID-19. Assay: immunoSEQ multiplex PCR; the TCRdb copy retains only in-frame clones and omits some. Found here are roughly 150,000 clones, about four fifths of them singletons; the top ten hold roughly 19%. Source material: peripheral blood. The receptors derive from a woman between 70 and 85 years old who had recovered from COVID-19.

The V gene is TRBV18, the J gene TRBJ2-2; 8 bases are shared with TRBD2. Germline lookup yields CDR1 KGHSH and CDR2 LQKENI. Losses at the gene ends were 5 bases for V and 2 bases for J; bases not matched to a gene: 1. CDR3 length: 14 amino acids. The CDR3 spells CASSTSGNTGELFF. CDR3 sequence (DNA): TGTGCCAGCTCAACTAGCGGCAACACCGGGGAGCTGTTTTTT. The whole variable domain, filled in from reference TRBV18 and TRBJ2-2, reads NAGVMQNPRHLVRRRGQEARLRCSPMKGHSHVYWYRQLPEEGLKFMVYLQKENIIDESGMPKERFSAEFPKEGPSILRIQQVVRGDSAAYFCASSTSGNTGELFFGEGSRLTVL.

The chain recombines TRBV5-1 with TRBJ2-3; D may be TRBD2 (5 bases). There are 14 residues in the CDR3. Germline CDR1 reads SGHRS; CDR2 reads YFSETQ. Trimming took 4 bases from V and 6 from J, leaving 15 bases between them. The CDR3 coding sequence is TGCGCCAGCAGCCTCTTCCTGCCGGGGGATACGCAGTATTTT. Protein product: CASSLFLPGDTQYF.

The gene calls are TRBV7-9 and TRBJ1-2; 10 nucleotides align to TRBD1. The CDR3 is 14 amino acids. Germline CDR1 and CDR2: SEHNR and FQNEAQ (reference sequence). After removal of 6 bases from V and 8 bases from J, the junction contained 9 bases not matched to a gene. CDR3 coding DNA: TGTGCCAGCAGGCCCTGGGACAGGGGAGGCGGCTACACCTTC. Its protein product is CASRPWDRGGGYTF.

The genes are TRBV10-3 and TRBJ1-4, with no clear D. Between the trimmed V and J ends, which lost 3 bases and 8 bases, there was a span of 10 bases. The CDR3 has 13 residues. Germline assignment: CDR1 ENHRY and CDR2 SYGVKD. The CDR3 spells CAISEEGEEKLFF. The CDR3 bases are TGTGCCATCAGTGAAGAGGGCGAGGAAAAACTGTTTTTT.

This chain uses TRBV9 with TRBJ2-2; 7 bases are a match to TRBD2. V lost 0 bases to trimming and J lost 1 base; unmatched junction nucleotides: 3. CDR3 size: 16 residues. Germline assignment: CDR1 SGDLS and CDR2 YYNGEE. The CDR3 DNA reads TGTGCCAGCAGCGTAGGGGACTACATGAACACCGGGGAGCTGTTTTTT. Its translation is CASSVGDYMNTGELFF.

The DNA for the CDR3 is TGTGCCAGAAGCAACCCGGGGGGAGAGACCCAGTACTTC. Translation: CARSNPGGETQYF. This sequence joins TRBV5-3 and TRBJ2-5; 7 positions match TRBD2. Being an ORF, TRBV5-3 has a function that is uncertain. V lost 4 bases to trimming and J lost 4 bases; unmatched junction nucleotides: 4. The CDR3 spans 13 residues.

The chain couples TRBV12-5 to TRBJ2-3; TRBD1 might be the D (5 bases). Trimming removed 1 base at V and 7 bases at J, with 6 bases between. The CDR3 runs to 12 residues. Per the germline V gene, CDR1 is LGHNT and CDR2 is FRNRAP. The CDR3 DNA sequence: TGTGCTAGTGGTTTGGGGGGCCATACGCAGTATTTT. Translating it yields CASGLGGHTQYF.

The chain is built from TRBV5-1 and TRBJ1-2; 11 bases are shared with TRBD1. CDR3 size: 14 residues. Germline V gene sequence: CDR1 SGHRS, CDR2 YFSETQ. V shed 0 bases, J shed 7 bases, and the junction held 2 bases outside the gene matches. The CDR3 DNA reads as TGCGCCAGCAGCTTGGCCGGGACAGGGGGTGGCTACACCTTC. It encodes CASSLAGTGGGYTF.

This clone appeared a few times. V usage is TRBV2 and J usage is TRBJ2-7; D possibly corresponds to TRBD1 (6 bases). The CDR3 spans 14 residues. V was cut by 6 bases and J by 0 bases, with 12 bases left in between. CDR1 and CDR2 (germline): SNHLY, FYNNEI. CDR3 residues: CASSRGPPSYEQYF. CDR3 DNA: TGTGCCAGCAGCAGGGGCCCACCCTCCTACGAGCAGTACTTC.

J is TRBJ2-2 and V is TRBV5-6; 10 bases map to TRBD1. The germline CDR1 and CDR2 sequences are SGHDT and YYEEEE. V shed 4 bases and J 5 bases; nucleotides not matched to a gene: 8. The CDR3 spans 16 residues. The CDR3 region has the DNA TGTGCCAGCAGCCCCGACAGGGGGCGTGTGACCGGGGAGCTGTTTTTT. It yields the protein CASSPDRGRVTGELFF.

This rearrangement joins TRBV11-2 to TRBJ2-1, with a weak D call TRBD2 (5 bases). This CDR3 has 14 residues. Trimming removed 5 bases from V and 1 base from J, with 9 bases in between. Germline V CDR1 and CDR2: SGHAT, FQNNGV. The CDR3 spells CASSGRGSYNEQFF. In nucleotides, the CDR3 is TGTGCCAGCAGCGGACGGGGTTCCTACAATGAGCAGTTCTTC.

Here the CDR3 reads CASSFGDYTQYF. As DNA, the CDR3 is TGTGCCAGTAGTTTCGGAGATTATACGCAGTATTTT. The V and J genes are TRBV19 and TRBJ2-3; no clear D. Trimming took 5 bases from V and 7 from J, leaving 10 bases between them. Germline CDR1 reads LNHDA; CDR2 reads SQIVND (reference sequence). The CDR3 contains 12 residues. The full variable domain, its missing parts supplied by reference TRBV19 and TRBJ2-3, is DGGITQSPKYLFRKEGQNVTLSCEQNLNHDAMYWYRQDPGQGLRLIYYSQIVNDFQKGDIAEGYSVSREKKESFPLTVTSAQKNPTAFYLCASSFGDYTQYFGPGTRLTVL.

The chain couples TRBV19 to TRBJ1-2, with 12 bases aligning to TRBD1. CDR1 and CDR2 (germline): LNHDA, SQIVND (reference sequence). This CDR3 has 14 amino acids. J gave up 2 bases and V 9 bases, and 4 bases lay outside the gene matches. CDR3 amino acids: CARTGTGGNYGYTF. CDR3 in DNA: TGTGCCAGAACCGGGACAGGGGGCAACTATGGCTACACCTTC.

The chain carries TRBV4-2 and TRBJ1-2; 10 positions agree with TRBD1. The CDR3 spans 16 residues. V dropped 0 bases and J dropped 4; count of bases not matched to a gene: 5. From germline, CDR1 is LGHNA and CDR2 YNFKEQ. The CDR3 region is CASSQDQTGGFYGYTF. CDR3 sequence (DNA): TGTGCCAGCAGCCAAGACCAGACAGGGGGCTTCTATGGCTACACCTTC.

The rearrangement joins TRBV27 to TRBJ1-4; 10 nucleotides agree with TRBD1. This CDR3 contains 15 residues. Germline trimming cut 0 bases from V and 11 bases from J; bases unmatched to any gene: 6. Germline-derived CDR1 and CDR2 are MNHEY and SMNVEV (reference sequence). CDR3 protein: CASSLSTGGRPKLFF. As DNA, the CDR3 is TGTGCCAGCAGTTTATCGACAGGGGGCCGGCCGAAACTGTTTTTT.

This clone was seen only a few times. The chain couples TRBV19 to TRBJ1-2, with D tentatively TRBD1 (6 bases). Trimming left V 6 bases short and J 5 bases short, with 16 bases between. CDR1 LNHDA and CDR2 SQIVND come from the germline V gene (reference sequence). The CDR3 has 14 amino acids. CDR3 DNA: TGTGCCAGTAGAGAACGACAGGTTAGGTATGGCTACACCTTC. This codes for CASRERQVRYGYTF.

The chain recombines TRBV6-5 with TRBJ2-7; perhaps TRBD1 as D (5 bases). Germline-derived CDR1 and CDR2 are MNHEY and SVGAGI. The ends were cut back, 0 bases at V and 5 bases at J, with 11 bases in the middle. This CDR3 region has 14 residues. The DNA for the CDR3 is TGTGCCAGCAGTTACTCCCCTGGGGCCCACGAGCAGTACTTC. It yields the protein CASSYSPGAHEQYF.

Only one count was recorded for this clone. This chain uses TRBV3-1 (or the pseudogene TRBV3-2) with TRBJ2-3, with TRBD1 as a possible D gene (5 bases). The V end was cut by 2 bases, the J end by 4 bases, with 19 bases between. Germline V CDR1 and CDR2: LGHDT, YNNKEL (reference sequence). There are 17 residues in the CDR3. CDR3 sequence (DNA): TGTGCCAGCAGCCAACAGGGTTCGGACATGGGCGCAGATACGCAGTATTTT. Its translation: CASSQQGSDMGADTQYF.

This chain joins TRBV2 and TRBJ2-5, with D possibly matching TRBD2 (5 bases). This CDR3 comprises 11 residues. V lost 9 bases and J lost 5, with 10 bases in between. Germline V gives CDR1 SNHLY, CDR2 FYNNEI. CDR3 sequence: CARTISETQYF. For the CDR3, the DNA is TGTGCCAGGACTATCTCCGAGACCCAGTACTTC. Combining the CDR3 with reference TRBV2 and TRBJ2-5 gives the whole variable domain EPEVTQTPSHQVTQMGQEVILRCVPISNHLYFYWYRQILGQKVEFLVSFYNNEISEKSEIFDDQFSVERPDGSNFTLKIRSTKLEDSAMYFCARTISETQYFGPGTRLLVL.

This chain uses TRBV7-9 with TRBJ1-4, with D hard to call. With 1 base removed from V and 8 bases from J, the gap between germline ends came to 11 bases. Germline values: CDR1 SEHNR, CDR2 FQNEAQ (reference sequence). This CDR3 spans 14 amino acids. The CDR3 sequence is CASSLGRGREKLFF. CDR3 in DNA: TGTGCCAGCAGCTTAGGGCGGGGAAGGGAAAAACTGTTTTTT. The variable domain in full, completed from reference TRBV7-9 and TRBJ1-4, reads DTGVSQNPRHKITKRGQNVTFRCDPISEHNRLYWYRQTLGQGPEFLTYFQNEAQLEKSRLLSDRFSAERPKGSFSTLEIQRTEQGDSAMYLCASSLGRGREKLFFGSGTQLSVL.

The rearrangement joins TRBV5-1 to TRBJ2-7, with a possible D match to TRBD1 (6 bases). The CDR3 runs 14 residues. V lost 6 bases and J 5 bases, leaving 18 bases between the germline ends. CDR1 SGHRS and CDR2 YFSETQ come from the germline V gene. The chain's CDR3 is CASNPTGYRDEQYF. DNA of the CDR3: TGCGCCAGCAACCCCACAGGGTATCGGGACGAGCAGTACTTC.

CDR3 protein: CASSERGGPRTQYF. In DNA, the CDR3 is TGTGCCAGCAGCGAGCGGGGGGGCCCCCGTACGCAGTATTTT. The chain carries TRBV9 and TRBJ2-3; 10 nucleotides agree with TRBD2. CDR3 length equals 14 residues. CDR1 is SGDLS, CDR2 YYNGEE, per germline. Unmatched junction bases numbered 6, after V lost 3 bases and J lost 8 bases.

V and J are TRBV14 and TRBJ1-2; D unclear. Between the trimmed V and J ends, which lost 1 base and 2 bases, there was a span of 5 bases. The CDR3 has 13 amino acids. Germline-derived CDR1 and CDR2 are SGHDN and FVKESK. The chain's CDR3 is CASSQAVNYGYTF. CDR3 bases: TGTGCCAGCAGCCAAGCAGTGAACTATGGCTACACCTTC.

The rearrangement links TRBV10-3 to TRBJ2-7; 11 bases map to TRBD1. This CDR3 is 13 amino acids long. From germline, CDR1 is ENHRY and CDR2 SYGVKD. V was pared by 6 bases and J by 3 bases, with 1 base of the junction left unmatched. The CDR3 DNA follows: TGTGCCATCAGAGGGACAGGGGGCTACGAGCAGTACTTC. This gives the protein CAIRGTGGYEQYF.

In this sample, this clone turned up once. Other DNA sequences in this sample translate to the same CDR3. This rearrangement joins TRBV5-4 to TRBJ1-1; 11 nucleotides match TRBD1. Germline-derived CDR1 and CDR2 are SGHNT and YYREEE (reference sequence). The CDR3 length is 16 residues. Germline trimming cut 3 bases from V and 0 bases from J; bases unmatched to any gene: 4. This chain's CDR3 is CASSSRDRGMNTEAFF. CDR3 coding DNA: TGTGCCAGCAGCTCCCGGGACAGGGGGATGAACACTGAAGCTTTCTTT.

The chain links TRBV5-4 to TRBJ2-3; 9 nucleotides agree with TRBD2. Trimming took 0 bases from V and 4 from J; bases not matched to a gene: 3. The CDR3 contains 15 residues. Per the germline V gene, CDR1 is SGHNT and CDR2 is YYREEE (reference sequence). The CDR3 DNA follows: TGTGCCAGCAGCTTGGTGGCGGGGGGGCCAGATACGCAGTATTTT. It is translated as CASSLVAGGPDTQYF.